The sample holds a few counts of the clone carrying this T cell receptor (beta chain). This entry comes from a study of blood T cells in healthy people across ages. Deletions cut 5 bases from V and 6 bases from J, with 14 bases between. The CDR3 consists of 15 residues. Germline CDR1 MNHNS, CDR2 SASEGT. A sample-barcoded 5' primer and a J-beta primer mix were used in a second PCR of about 7 to 12 cycles. A single record per CDR3 protein comes from TCRdb applying MiXCR to the 5' RACE reads. Here the sample spans fewer than 950,000 distinct CDR3 sequences, under 40% being singletons. This rearrangement joins TRBV6-1 to TRBJ1-6; possibly TRBD1 for D (6 bases). This TCR derives from a man between 18 and 29 years old in good health. The material sequenced was blood. The CDR3 coding sequence is TGTGCCAGCAGTCCACGGACAGAAAGTAATTCACCCCTCCACTTT. The encoded protein is CASSPRTESNSPLHF.